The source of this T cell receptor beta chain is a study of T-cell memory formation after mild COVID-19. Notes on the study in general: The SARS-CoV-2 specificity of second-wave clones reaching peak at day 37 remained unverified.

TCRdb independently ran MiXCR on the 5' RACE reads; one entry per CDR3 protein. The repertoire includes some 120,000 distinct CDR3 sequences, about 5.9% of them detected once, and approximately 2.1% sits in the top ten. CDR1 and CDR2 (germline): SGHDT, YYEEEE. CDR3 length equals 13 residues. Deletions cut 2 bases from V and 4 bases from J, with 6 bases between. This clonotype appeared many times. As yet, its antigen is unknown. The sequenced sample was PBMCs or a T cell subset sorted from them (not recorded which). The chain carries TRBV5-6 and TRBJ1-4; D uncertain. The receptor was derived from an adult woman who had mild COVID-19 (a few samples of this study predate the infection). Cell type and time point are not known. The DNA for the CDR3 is TGTGCCAGCAGCTTAGGGCGTAATGAAAAACTGTTTTTT. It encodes CASSLGRNEKLFF.